This T cell receptor beta chain originates from a study of blood T cells in healthy people across ages. Study as a whole: About one barcoded beta molecule per two T cells was captured by template switching.

Using a J-beta primer mix together with a sample-barcoded 5' primer, a second PCR was run for roughly 7 to 12 cycles. Every cDNA was tagged by a template-switch adaptor with 12 random nucleotides. MiXCR, run by TCRdb on the 5' RACE reads, gives a single entry per CDR3 protein. The sample has 1.5 million to 2 million distinct CDR3 sequences, around half seen once. Germline CDR1 SNHLY, CDR2 FYNNEI. Germline trimming cut 3 bases from V and 12 bases from J; bases unmatched to any gene: 17. The CDR3 extends over 16 amino acids. With respect to this clonotype: Its antigen is as yet unknown.

Peripheral blood, about 9.3 milliliters per donor, was collected. Whole-study findings and limits: As age increased, TCR beta diversity per million T cells fell in a roughly linear fashion.

This sequence originates from a woman in her thirties or forties in good health. The chain recombines TRBV2 with TRBJ2-3; 8 bases map to TRBD2. The sample comprised blood. The CDR3 sequence: CASSDTAHPGTSVQYF. Here the CDR3 DNA reads TGTGCCAGCAGTGATACAGCCCACCCCGGGACTAGTGTTCAGTATTTT. Together with reference TRBV2 and TRBJ2-3, the CDR3 gives the full variable domain: EPEVTQTPSHQVTQMGQEVILRCVPISNHLYFYWYRQILGQKVEFLVSFYNNEISEKSEIFDDQFSVERPDGSNFTLKIRSTKLEDSAMYFCASSDTAHPGTSVQYFGPGTRLTVL.